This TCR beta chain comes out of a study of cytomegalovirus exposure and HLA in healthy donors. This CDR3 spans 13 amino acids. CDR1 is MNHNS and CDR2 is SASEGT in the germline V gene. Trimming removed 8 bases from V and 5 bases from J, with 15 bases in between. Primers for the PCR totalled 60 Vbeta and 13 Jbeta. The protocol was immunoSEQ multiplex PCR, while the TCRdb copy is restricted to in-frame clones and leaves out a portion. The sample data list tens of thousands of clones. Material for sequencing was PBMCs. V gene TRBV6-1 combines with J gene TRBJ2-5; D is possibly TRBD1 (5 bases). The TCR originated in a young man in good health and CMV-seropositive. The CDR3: CASRRQPAETQYF. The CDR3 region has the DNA TGTGCCAGCCGGCGACAGCCCGCGGAGACCCAGTACTTC.